Reported below is one T cell receptor beta chain. Antigen unknown. This sample was taken from a study of OX40 agonist ivuxolimab in advanced cancers. Study overall: One hepatocellular carcinoma and a couple of cutaneous melanoma patients partially responded.

V was shortened by 7 bases and J by 4 bases, with 16 bases between the two germline ends. From germline, CDR1 is MDHEN and CDR2 SYDVKM. The CDR3 totals 15 residues. Sequenced by immunoSEQ multiplex PCR; TCRdb stores in-frame clones only, minus some. The sample comprises over 40,000 clones, 80% of which are singletons, and 5.1% rests with the top ten. Findings and limits, study-wide: The authors also found low normalized T-cell clonal expansion in some nonresponders. Among expanded peripheral T cells, antigen specificity went undetermined.

The sequencing used CD4+ or CD8+ T cells sorted from blood, collected in a trial of the OX40 agonist ivuxolimab. The origin of this receptor is an adult with an advanced solid tumor such as melanoma, head and neck, liver or kidney cancer. The V and J genes are TRBV28 and TRBJ1-4; D may be TRBD1 (5 bases). This CDR3 reads CASTETGGGNEKLFF. CDR3 DNA: TGTGCCAGCACGGAAACGGGGGGAGGTAATGAAAAACTGTTTTTT.